Listed below are T cell receptor beta chains from one sample, sequenced in a study of shared clonotypes between healthy human individuals. Method: immunoSEQ multiplex PCR; TCRdb's copy keeps in-frame clones and lacks some. The profile shows over a million clones, roughly 96% of them singletons. The sequenced sample consisted of naive CD4+ T cells sorted from blood. All receptors come from a man under 40 in good health. The CDR3 runs from the conserved cysteine through the conserved F or W. D genes are given only for firm matches. Part of the rows lack a size; the others show once, few, many or a class for expanded clones.

DNA	CDR3	size	length	D	J	V
TGTGCCAGCAGACCGGGACAGGGGTCTAATGAGCAGTTCTTC	CASRPGQGSNEQFF	-	14	TRBD1	TRBJ2-1	TRBV6-1
TGCGCCAGCAGTCGGATGGGACTAGCGGCAAGCTCCTACAATGAGCAGTTCTTC	CASSRMGLAASSYNEQFF	-	18	TRBD2	TRBJ2-1	TRBV10-2
TGTGCCAGCAGTCTTGATCAGGGAACTAATGAAAAACTGTTTTTT	CASSLDQGTNEKLFF	-	15	-	TRBJ1-4	TRBV5-4
TGTGCCAGCAGCTCCCTCGGTAGAGATACGCAGTATTTT	CASSSLGRDTQYF	-	13	-	TRBJ2-3	TRBV7-9
TGTGCCAGCAGTTCGATGGGGGCACCCACGGGGGGCTACACCTTC	CASSSMGAPTGGYTF	-	15	-	TRBJ1-2	TRBV27
TGTGCCAGCAGTTCCCAACTACAGGGAACTGAAGCTTTCTTT	CASSSQLQGTEAFF	once	14	-	TRBJ1-1	TRBV27
TGTGCCTGGAGTGTGACTCGGCGAGGAAACACCATATATTTT	CAWSVTRRGNTIYF	-	14	-	TRBJ1-3	TRBV30
TGTGCCAGCTACCCGGGACTAGCGGGAGGGCCTAGCACAGATACGCAGTATTTT	CASYPGLAGGPSTDTQYF	-	18	TRBD2	TRBJ2-3	TRBV18
TGTGCCAGCAGCGTAGATGATCGTGGAAAGCAGTACTTC	CASSVDDRGKQYF	-	13	-	TRBJ2-7	TRBV9
TGTGCCAGCAGTTTAGCGGGAGAGGCCGGGGAGCTGTTTTTT	CASSLAGEAGELFF	-	14	TRBD2	TRBJ2-2	TRBV11-3
TGTGCCAGCTCACCACTACCGGGGCGACTGGACACTGAAGCTTTCTTT	CASSPLPGRLDTEAFF	once	16	-	TRBJ1-1	TRBV18
TGTGCCAGCAGCGTAGACGGTAGGGGGCCCACAGATACGCAGTATTTT	CASSVDGRGPTDTQYF	-	16	TRBD1	TRBJ2-3	TRBV9
TGTGCCAGCAGCCTCCGGGGCGGGATTTACAATGAGCAGTTCTTC	CASSLRGGIYNEQFF	-	15	-	TRBJ2-1	TRBV11-3
TGTGCCAGCAGTCCCGGACCGAATTCAGGGGAGCAGTACTTC	CASSPGPNSGEQYF	-	14	-	TRBJ2-7	TRBV6-5
TGTGCCAGCAGTTACTCTTGGCGGGGTGGAAACACCATATATTTT	CASSYSWRGGNTIYF	-	15	-	TRBJ1-3	TRBV6-5
TGTGCCAGCAGCTCCGGACCTTTCACTGAAGCTTTCTTT	CASSSGPFTEAFF	-	13	-	TRBJ1-1	TRBV7-9
TGTGCCAGCCACGGGACAGGGGGTTCCAACTATGGCTACACCTTC	CASHGTGGSNYGYTF	-	15	TRBD1	TRBJ1-2	TRBV9
TGTGCCAGCAGCGCCCCGTGGGACCGAGCAACTTTCTTT	CASSAPWDRATFF	-	13	-	TRBJ1-1	TRBV7-2
TGTGCCAGCAGCCTTACAGGGAGGACTGAAGCTTTCTTT	CASSLTGRTEAFF	-	13	-	TRBJ1-1	TRBV7-8
TGTGCCAGCAGTTTCATTAGCGGGAGTTGGTACAATGAGCAGTTCTTC	CASSFISGSWYNEQFF	-	16	TRBD2	TRBJ2-1	TRBV28
TGTGCCAGCAGCTTAAGAGGTGTCGGGACCCCCTTCTTC	CASSLRGVGTPFF	-	13	-	TRBJ2-1	TRBV7-3
TGTGCCAGCAGAAATTTAGCGGATGAGCAGTTCTTC	CASRNLADEQFF	-	12	-	TRBJ2-1	TRBV28
TGTGCCAGCAGCTTAGGGAGGGAGCACTACGAGCAGTACTTC	CASSLGREHYEQYF	-	14	-	TRBJ2-7	TRBV7-8
TGTGCCAGCAGCATTGGACTAGCGGGAGTCGTGCTCTACGAGCAGTACTTC	CASSIGLAGVVLYEQYF	-	17	TRBD2	TRBJ2-7	TRBV28
TGTGCCAGCAGTTTCTTTGCAGGAACCACCTACGAGCAGTACTTC	CASSFFAGTTYEQYF	-	15	-	TRBJ2-7	TRBV28
TGTGCCAGTCAACTGGGACAGGGGTATGGCTACACCTTC	CASQLGQGYGYTF	-	13	TRBD1	TRBJ1-2	TRBV19